This T cell receptor beta chain was recorded in a study of beta chain features in type 1 diabetes. Findings of the study overall: Moderately but significantly shorter TCRB CDR3s were found in Type 1 diabetes patients in all four CD4+ subsets.

The entirety of the isolated RNA underwent reverse transcription, so expressed TCRB transcripts were sequenced. Method: immunoSEQ multiplex PCR; TCRdb's copy keeps in-frame clones and lacks some. This sample carries 230,000 or so clones, roughly 17% of them seen once, and the ten largest clones take less than 0.09%. Germline-derived CDR1 and CDR2 are SGHRS and YFSETQ. The V gene lost 2 bases and the J gene lost 4 bases, with 7 bases spanning the gap. This CDR3 has 14 amino acids. As concerns this clone: Its antigen is unidentified. The same CDR3 can be traced to other DNA sequences in this sample.

The sequenced sample consisted of naive CD4+ T cells from blood. The rearrangement joins TRBV5-1 to TRBJ2-6; D gene unclear. The clonotype was recovered from a man aged 25 to 40 with type 1 diabetes. CDR3 sequence (DNA): TGCGCCAGCAGCTTAGGTAGCGGGGCCAACGTCCTGACTTTC. This gives the protein CASSLGSGANVLTF.